This T cell receptor (beta chain) was captured by sequencing in a study of OX40 agonist ivuxolimab in advanced cancers. The wider study: Patients received intravenous ivuxolimab every 2 weeks at 0.01 to 10 mg/kg. Partial responses were achieved by three patients, one with hepatocellular carcinoma and two with cutaneous melanoma. Study-level results: Clonal expansion from baseline to week 6 occurred in both CD4+ and CD8+ T cells.

V gave up 5 bases and J gave up 7 bases, with 17 bases separating them. The CDR3 has 15 residues. Germline values: CDR1 SEHNR, CDR2 FQNEAQ (reference sequence). Assay used: immunoSEQ multiplex PCR; TCRdb lists only in-frame clones, some missing. The table lists 65,000 to 100,000 clones, about 86% of them singletons. This clone has only one observation. Antigen unknown. The sequencing here drew on CD4+ or CD8+ T cells sorted from blood, taken in a trial of the OX40 agonist ivuxolimab. The chain is built from TRBV7-9 and TRBJ1-4; D is ambiguous. The sequence derives from an adult with an advanced solid tumor such as melanoma, head and neck, liver or kidney cancer. This chain's CDR3 is CASSLLSAIGEKLFF. DNA for the CDR3: TGTGCCAGCAGCCTCTTATCTGCGATAGGTGAAAAACTGTTTTTT.